This T cell receptor beta chain was recorded in a study of T-cell memory formation after mild COVID-19. Study context: For the most part, TCR clusters were specific to one donor.

General study results and limits: What remained unconfirmed was the SARS-CoV-2 specificity of second-wave clones peaking on day 37. Detection of some responders pre-infection suggested pre-existing cross-reactive memory T cells participated.

The CDR3 is 13 residues long. Looked up from germline, CDR1 is SGHNT and CDR2 is YYREEE (reference sequence). V shed 4 bases and J shed 5 bases, with 13 bases lying between them. MiXCR, run by TCRdb on the 5' RACE reads, gives a single entry per CDR3 protein. Among roughly 320,000 distinct CDR3 sequences listed, approximately 29% were seen once. Only a few counts were recorded for this clonotype. What it binds is not known. The chain combines TRBV5-4 with TRBJ2-7; unclear D gene. Sequenced sample: PBMCs or a T cell subset sorted from them (not recorded which). The receptor comes from an adult woman who had mild COVID-19 (a few samples of this study predate the infection). Cell type and time point are not known. The DNA of the CDR3 is TGTGCCAGCAGCCCCCAATCTTTGGACGAGCAGTACTTC. Its translation is CASSPQSLDEQYF.